The T cell receptor beta chain described here comes from a study of cytomegalovirus exposure and HLA in healthy donors. Findings of the study overall: Many donors carried some public TCRs, although rarity characterized most TCR sequences. Altogether, 150 to 200 TCR beta chains were recorded as cytomegalovirus-associated. A few CMV-associated chains were confirmed in vitro to be specific for CMV antigens.

In the case of this clone: Its antigen is still unknown. Other DNA sequences from this sample encode an identical CDR3 as well.

Some clones are missing from TCRdb's copy, which holds only in-frame ones; the method was immunoSEQ multiplex PCR. Among almost 75,000 clones listed, over 80% were seen once. The CDR3 is 14 residues long. The junction had 4 bases not matched to a gene; V was cut back by 2 bases and J by 3 bases. Germline V gives CDR1 SGHRS, CDR2 YFSETQ. The roughly 120-subject validation cohort, separate from the approximately 630-subject first cohort, included the donors. This clonotype was obtained from a man aged 30-40 years in good health and CMV-seronegative. Sequencing was done on a sample of PBMCs. This rearrangement joins TRBV5-1 to TRBJ2-7; 8 bases fit TRBD1. The CDR3 protein is CASSLGQGGYEQYF. CDR3 DNA: TGCGCCAGCAGCTTAGGACAGGGTGGCTACGAGCAGTACTTC.